These 32 T cell receptor beta chains were sequenced from one sample in a study of identical twins. Using its own MiXCR run on the 5' RACE reads, TCRdb lists one record per CDR3 protein. Of about 190,000 distinct CDR3 sequences listed, roughly 15% were seen once; the top ten hold 40%. This sample was also put to use in a study of T cells expressing NK-cell markers.

Sequenced sample: CD8+ T cells sorted from blood. The receptor source for this set is a woman aged 18-29 years in good health.

This chain connects TRBV30 to TRBJ2-2, with D possibly being TRBD1 (6 bases). The CDR3 length is 18 residues. Germline CDR1 is GTSNPN and CDR2 is SVGIG (reference sequence). Trimming pared 2 bases from V and 3 bases from J, leaving 22 bases between. CDR3: CAWSRLDRRGWDTGELFF. CDR3 bases: TGTGCCTGGAGTAGGTTGGACCGAAGGGGGTGGGACACCGGGGAGCTGTTTTTT. Using reference TRBV30 and TRBJ2-2 for the parts outside the CDR3, the full variable domain is SQTIHQWPATLVQPVGSPLSLECTVEGTSNPNLYWYRQAAGRGLQLLFYSVGIGQISSEVPQNLSASRPQDRQFILSSKKLLLSDSGFYLCAWSRLDRRGWDTGELFFGEGSRLTVL.

A few counts support this clonotype. The chain links TRBV4-1 to TRBJ1-1; TRBD1 matches 7 bases. J lost 6 bases, V lost 2 bases, and 3 bases had no gene match. The CDR3 length is 13 residues. Germline V CDR1 and CDR2: MGHRA, YSYEKL. The CDR3 sequence: CASSQIGTAEAFF. Here the CDR3 DNA reads TGCGCCAGCAGCCAAATCGGGACAGCTGAAGCTTTCTTT.

The chain is built from TRBV27 and TRBJ2-7; D unresolved. V was shortened by 2 bases and J by 0 bases, with 8 bases between the two germline ends. Germline V gives CDR1 MNHEY, CDR2 SMNVEV (reference sequence). The CDR3 extends over 14 amino acids. The CDR3 sequence is CASSLTTTSYEQYF. The CDR3 DNA is TGTGCCAGCAGTTTAACAACCACCTCCTACGAGCAGTACTTC.

This clonotype turned up a few times. The V and J genes are TRBV13 and TRBJ1-4; D is unresolved. V lost 3 bases and J 5 bases, leaving 10 bases between the germline ends. Germline CDR1 PRHDT, CDR2 FYEKMQ (reference sequence). This CDR3 is 14 amino acids long. The CDR3 bases are TGTGCCAGCAGCTTTCGAGTTGGGAATGAAAAACTGTTTTTT. This encodes CASSFRVGNEKLFF.

This chain's CDR3 is CASSLGGIYEQYF. In DNA, the CDR3 is TGTGCCAGCAGCTTAGGGGGGATCTACGAGCAGTACTTC. The chain couples TRBV11-2 to TRBJ2-7; either TRBD1 or TRBD2 may supply D (5 bases each). This CDR3 has 13 amino acids. Germline CDR1 reads SGHAT; CDR2 reads FQNNGV. The V and J ends lost 1 base and 3 bases respectively, with 7 bases between them.

This clonotype was counted only a few times. This rearrangement joins TRBV27 to TRBJ2-3; TRBD1 matches 8 bases. V was clipped by 8 bases and J by 0 bases; unmatched bases: 4. Per germline, CDR1 MNHEY and CDR2 SMNVEV (reference sequence). The CDR3 is 14 amino acids. CDR3: CASGQGTSTDTQYF. CDR3 coding DNA: TGTGCCAGCGGACAGGGCACTAGCACAGATACGCAGTATTTT.

This clonotype has a handful of counts. This sequence joins TRBV7-9 and TRBJ2-7; TRBD2 aligns across 13 bases. CDR3 length: 15 amino acids. The germline V gene encodes CDR1 SEHNR and CDR2 FQNEAQ (reference sequence). Trimming cost V 4 bases and J 6 bases; bases outside gene matches: 6. This CDR3 is CASSSVGLAGVEQYF. The CDR3 DNA sequence: TGTGCCAGCAGCTCCGTAGGACTAGCGGGAGTCGAGCAGTACTTC.

This clonotype was recorded many times. The gene calls are TRBV15 and TRBJ1-5; no reliable D call. Germline assignment: CDR1 LNHNV and CDR2 YYDKDF (reference sequence). This CDR3 contains 16 residues. V dropped 0 bases and J dropped 0 bases, with 9 bases sitting between them. The CDR3: CATSRDAPNSNQPQHF. The DNA for the CDR3 is TGTGCCACCAGCAGAGATGCCCCTAATAGCAATCAGCCCCAGCATTTT.

V and J are TRBV21-1 and TRBJ2-7; whether TRBD1, the table's D call, matches the DNA was not checked. TRBV21-1 is assigned pseudogene status. The CDR3 is 13 amino acids. The CDR3 loop reads CASSASGTASWYF. The CDR3 DNA reads as TGTGCCAGCAGTGCCTCCGGGACGGCAAGTTGGTACTTC.

The V gene is TRBV29-1, the J gene TRBJ2-1; the D call may be TRBD1 or TRBD2 (6 bases each). Germline CDR1 and CDR2: SQVTM and ANQGSEA. This CDR3 spans 12 amino acids. Trimming stripped 6 bases from V and 8 bases from J, with 14 bases between. This CDR3 is CSVVLGGYEQFF. CDR3 DNA sequence: TGCAGCGTGGTTTTGGGGGGCTATGAGCAGTTCTTC.

The chain combines TRBV20-1 with TRBJ2-7; D possibly corresponds to TRBD2 (7 bases). CDR3 length equals 13 residues. V was clipped by 5 bases and J by 2 bases, with 13 bases between them. The V gene's germline CDR1 is DFQATT and CDR2 SNEGSKA (reference sequence). The DNA for the CDR3 is TGCAGTGCTGTGGACAGCGGGGCCTACGAGCAGTACTTC. Residues: CSAVDSGAYEQYF.

The table lists this clonotype with many counts. The chain recombines TRBV9 with TRBJ2-5; D unresolved. Deletions cut 3 bases from V and 0 bases from J, with 9 bases between. The CDR3 runs to 14 residues. Germline V gene sequence: CDR1 SGDLS, CDR2 YYNGEE. CDR3 DNA: TGTGCCAGCAGCGACCTGGGGAACCAAGAGACCCAGTACTTC. Translation gives CASSDLGNQETQYF.

The genes are TRBV12-3 or TRBV12-4 and TRBJ2-3; the D gene is possibly TRBD2 (6 bases). With 7 bases removed from V and 4 bases from J, the gap between germline ends came to 15 bases. The length of the CDR3 is 14 residues. The CDR3 nucleotides read TGTGCCAGCATCCGGGACTTCCCACCAGATACGCAGTATTTT. Translating it yields CASIRDFPPDTQYF.

The genes are TRBV5-1 and TRBJ2-1; TRBD2 agrees at 8 bases. J was trimmed by 4 bases and V by 0 bases; bases with no gene match: 6. Germline V gives CDR1 SGHRS, CDR2 YFSETQ. The CDR3 has 16 amino acids. CDR3: CASSLGHRGGYNEQFF. CDR3 DNA: TGCGCCAGCAGCTTGGGACACCGGGGGGGATACAATGAGCAGTTCTTC.

This clonotype was counted between two and nine times. This chain joins TRBV5-1 and TRBJ1-1; D gene uncertain. V was cut by 3 bases and J by 2 bases, with 14 bases left in between. Germline V lookup: CDR1 SGHRS, CDR2 YFSETQ. The CDR3 sequence is 15 residues long. CDR3 protein: CASSYRETLNTEAFF. CDR3 DNA: TGCGCCAGCAGCTACCGGGAGACCCTTAACACTGAAGCTTTCTTT. Full variable domain (rest looked up from reference TRBV5-1 and TRBJ1-1): KAGVTQTPRYLIKTRGQQVTLSCSPISGHRSVSWYQQTPGQGLQFLFEYFSETQRNKGNFPGRFSGRQFSNSRSEMNVSTLELGDSALYLCASSYRETLNTEAFFGQGTRLTVV.

This chain joins TRBV5-1 and TRBJ2-6; D remains ambiguous. This CDR3 is 14 amino acids long. V was trimmed by 4 bases and J by 3 bases, leaving 8 bases between them. Germline V gene data show CDR1 as SGHRS and CDR2 as YFSETQ. This CDR3 is CASSPEIGANVLTF. The CDR3 nucleotides read TGCGCCAGCAGCCCGGAAATTGGGGCCAACGTCCTGACTTTC.

This clonotype was seen only a few times. This chain joins TRBV19 and TRBJ1-1; D is undetermined. CDR3 length: 13 amino acids. V was shortened by 5 bases and J by 0 bases, with 7 bases between the two germline ends. In germline, CDR1 is LNHDA, CDR2 SQIVND (reference sequence). DNA of the CDR3: TGTGCCAGTAGTGTTTCAGTGAACACTGAAGCTTTCTTT. It is translated as CASSVSVNTEAFF.

This clonotype was recorded a few times. The chain couples TRBV7-6 to TRBJ2-1; the D gene is possibly TRBD1 (6 bases). Trimming left V 2 bases short and J 6 bases short, with 11 bases between. The CDR3 extends over 14 amino acids. Germline V gene data show CDR1 as SGHVS and CDR2 as FNYEAQ. The CDR3 nucleotides read TGTGCCAGCAGCTTATGGGGGACACCCAATGAGCAGTTCTTC. It yields the protein CASSLWGTPNEQFF.

This clonotype was picked up many times. The V call is TRBV29-1, the J call TRBJ2-1; tentatively, D is TRBD1 or TRBD2 (5 bases each). Trimming removed 4 bases at V and 6 bases at J, with 16 bases between. In germline, CDR1 is SQVTM, CDR2 ANQGSEA. The CDR3 contains 14 residues. CDR3 sequence (DNA): TGCAGCGTTGTGGAGCGAGGGACCGGCAATGAGCAGTTCTTC. Translated: CSVVERGTGNEQFF.

This clonotype was counted between two and nine times. The chain joins TRBV19 to TRBJ1-1; D is possibly TRBD1 (6 bases). V was pared by 3 bases and J by 6 bases, with 8 bases between. The CDR3 contains 12 residues. Germline CDR1 LNHDA, CDR2 SQIVND (reference sequence). The CDR3 DNA is TGTGCCAGTAGTATGGGGGCGGCTGAAGCTTTCTTT. Translation gives CASSMGAAEAFF.

This clonotype came up many times. CDR3 in amino acids: CSVESAGTGELFF. CDR3 DNA: TGCAGCGTTGAATCAGCGGGCACCGGGGAGCTGTTTTTT. This rearrangement joins TRBV29-1 to TRBJ2-2; TRBD2 might be the D (6 bases). The CDR3 is made up of 13 amino acids. Germline CDR1 and CDR2: SQVTM and ANQGSEA. V lost 2 bases, J lost 4 bases, and 8 bases lay in between.

This clonotype was detected only a few times. The chain combines TRBV6-5 with TRBJ2-2; no clear D gene. This CDR3 is built from 14 residues. V was cut by 0 bases and J by 1 base, with 3 bases left in between. Germline assignment: CDR1 MNHEY and CDR2 SVGAGI. CDR3 sequence: CASSYSMNTGELFF. Here the CDR3 DNA reads TGTGCCAGCAGTTACTCTATGAACACCGGGGAGCTGTTTTTT.

The CDR3 loop is CASQPGQGFYEQYF. The CDR3 DNA sequence: TGTGCCAGCCAGCCGGGACAGGGGTTCTACGAGCAGTACTTC. The chain recombines TRBV6-1 with TRBJ2-7; TRBD1 agrees at 10 bases. The J segment lost 3 bases and the V segment lost 8 bases, leaving 7 bases of the junction unmatched. Germline CDR1 and CDR2: MNHNS and SASEGT. This CDR3 region has 14 residues.

The rearrangement links TRBV29-1 to TRBJ2-2, with D uncertain. Germline V gene sequence: CDR1 SQVTM, CDR2 ANQGSEA. The CDR3 has 13 amino acids. V lost 4 bases and J 5 bases, leaving 11 bases between the germline ends. CDR3 in amino acids: CSVGVVGTGELFF. The CDR3 DNA follows: TGCAGCGTTGGAGTCGTGGGTACCGGGGAGCTGTTTTTT.

The chain has TRBV12-5 and TRBJ1-1; no reliable D call. V lost 3 bases and J lost 4, with 12 bases in between. This CDR3 contains 14 residues. Germline CDR1 is LGHNT and CDR2 is FRNRAP. This CDR3 is CASGLRHGRTEAFF. CDR3 nucleotide sequence: TGTGCTAGTGGTTTAAGACATGGTCGCACTGAAGCTTTCTTT.

This clonotype was detected only a few times. This chain uses TRBV2 with TRBJ2-1; 12 bases are shared with TRBD2. This CDR3 region has 11 residues. Trimming took 10 bases from V and 14 from J; bases not matched to a gene: 6. Per the germline V gene, CDR1 is SNHLY and CDR2 is FYNNEI. CDR3 region: CAIGLAGPEFF. The CDR3 region has the DNA TGTGCCATCGGACTAGCGGGGCCGGAGTTCTTC.

This clonotype was seen repeatedly, ten times or more. The CDR3 bases are TGCAGCGTGAGGCCAACTAACTCCTACGAGCAGTACTTC. The encoded protein is CSVRPTNSYEQYF. The chain employs TRBV29-1 and TRBJ2-7; no clear D gene. V gave up 6 bases and J gave up 0 bases, with 12 bases separating them. The CDR3 spans 13 residues. Germline loops: CDR1 SQVTM, CDR2 ANQGSEA.

The chain joins TRBV20-1 to TRBJ2-1; 10 bases match TRBD2. From germline, CDR1 is DFQATT and CDR2 SNEGSKA (reference sequence). This CDR3 spans 12 amino acids. The junction had 4 bases not matched to a gene; V was cut back by 6 bases and J by 8 bases. This CDR3 is CSAAGGEDEQFF. The DNA of the CDR3 is TGCAGTGCAGCGGGAGGGGAGGATGAGCAGTTCTTC.

A few counts support this clonotype. The chain uses TRBV18 and TRBJ2-7, with D uncertain. The CDR3 runs to 13 residues. V dropped 0 bases and J dropped 2 bases, with 5 bases sitting between them. Germline-derived CDR1 and CDR2 are KGHSH and LQKENI. The CDR3: CASSPPDTYEQYF. Here the CDR3 DNA reads TGTGCCAGCTCACCACCGGATACCTACGAGCAGTACTTC. The whole variable domain, filled in from reference TRBV18 and TRBJ2-7, reads NAGVMQNPRHLVRRRGQEARLRCSPMKGHSHVYWYRQLPEEGLKFMVYLQKENIIDESGMPKERFSAEFPKEGPSILRIQQVVRGDSAAYFCASSPPDTYEQYFGPGTRLTVT.

Written as DNA, the CDR3 is TGCAGTGCTAGAGGGACTAGCGACTCCTACAATGAGCAGTTCTTC. Its protein product is CSARGTSDSYNEQFF. V gene TRBV20-1 combines with J gene TRBJ2-1; TRBD2 agrees at 9 bases. CDR1 and CDR2 from the germline V gene are DFQATT and SNEGSKA (reference sequence). V shed 1 base, J shed 0 bases, and the junction held 1 base outside the gene matches. This CDR3 spans 15 amino acids.

The chain recombines TRBV18 with TRBJ2-1; 8 nucleotides line up with TRBD2. The CDR3 length is 14 residues. The V and J ends lost 0 bases and 8 bases, in that order; junction bases with no gene match: 3. Germline CDR1 is KGHSH and CDR2 is LQKENI. The chain's CDR3 is CASSPPAGDHEQFF. The CDR3 region has the DNA TGTGCCAGCTCACCACCAGCGGGGGACCATGAGCAGTTCTTC. Together with reference TRBV18 and TRBJ2-1, the CDR3 gives the full variable domain: NAGVMQNPRHLVRRRGQEARLRCSPMKGHSHVYWYRQLPEEGLKFMVYLQKENIIDESGMPKERFSAEFPKEGPSILRIQQVVRGDSAAYFCASSPPAGDHEQFFGPGTRLTVL.

The genes are TRBV5-1 and TRBJ2-7; a weak D match, TRBD2 (5 bases). The V end was cut by 4 bases, the J end by 0 bases, with 14 bases between. This CDR3 comprises 15 residues. Per the germline V gene, CDR1 is SGHRS and CDR2 is YFSETQ. Here the CDR3 DNA reads TGCGCCAGCAGCCTCGACCTTAGCGTCTCCTACGAGCAGTACTTC. It translates to CASSLDLSVSYEQYF.